The present T cell receptor (beta chain) was sequenced within a study of T-cell memory formation after mild COVID-19. Note on this clonotype: Its antigen is undetermined.

Broader study findings: Specificity for SARS-CoV-2 was not confirmed among the second-wave clones peaking on day 37.

The CDR3 contains 14 residues. Germline trimming cut 6 bases from V and 6 bases from J; bases unmatched to any gene: 4. TCRdb processed the 5' RACE reads anew with MiXCR; each CDR3 protein has one entry. The data contain about 430,000 distinct CDR3 sequences, 20% to 30% of them seen just once; the ten biggest clones take up 8.5% to 10%. Material for sequencing was PBMCs or a T cell subset sorted from them (not recorded which). The TCR originated in an adult woman who had mild COVID-19 (a few samples of this study predate the infection). Cell type and time point are not known. The gene calls are TRBV12-3 or TRBV12-4 and TRBJ1-5; 11 bases are a match to TRBD1. The CDR3 nucleotides are TGTGCCAGCAGGAGGACAGGGGGCCGTCAGCCCCAGCATTTT. Protein product: CASRRTGGRQPQHF.